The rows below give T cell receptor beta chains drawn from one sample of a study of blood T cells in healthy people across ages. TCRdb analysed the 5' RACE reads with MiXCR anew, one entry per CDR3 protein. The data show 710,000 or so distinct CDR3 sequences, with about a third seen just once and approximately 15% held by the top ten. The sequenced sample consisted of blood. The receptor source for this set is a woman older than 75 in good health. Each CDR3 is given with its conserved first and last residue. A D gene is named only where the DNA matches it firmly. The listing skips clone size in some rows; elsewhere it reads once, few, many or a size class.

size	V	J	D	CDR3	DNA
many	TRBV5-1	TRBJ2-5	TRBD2	CASSFASGGNTAETQYF	TGCGCCAGCAGCTTTGCTAGCGGGGGGAATACCGCAGAGACCCAGTACTTC
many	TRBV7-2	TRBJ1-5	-	CASSSGGSNQPQHF	TGTGCCAGCAGTTCGGGGGGGAGCAATCAGCCCCAGCATTTT
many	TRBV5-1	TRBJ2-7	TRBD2	CASSRVPGGSYEQYF	TGCGCCAGCAGCCGGGTCCCGGGGGGGTCCTACGAGCAGTACTTC
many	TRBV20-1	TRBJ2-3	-	CSASLTWSPTDTQYF	TGCAGTGCTAGTTTGACGTGGAGCCCCACGGATACGCAGTATTTT
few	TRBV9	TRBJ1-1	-	CASSYGTENTEAFF	TGTGCCAGCAGCTATGGGACCGAGAACACTGAAGCTTTCTTT
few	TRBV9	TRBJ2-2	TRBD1	CASSRGQGRELFF	TGTGCCAGCAGCCGTGGACAGGGTAGGGAGCTGTTTTTT
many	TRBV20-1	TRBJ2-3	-	CSAKGAGQRDTQYF	TGCAGTGCAAAGGGAGCAGGGCAACGAGATACGCAGTATTTT
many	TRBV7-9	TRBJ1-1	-	CASRKNRDTEAFF	TGTGCCAGCAGAAAGAACAGGGACACTGAAGCTTTCTTT
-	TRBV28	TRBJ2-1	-	CASSVGGRGSYNEQFF	TGTGCCAGCAGTGTCGGCGGCAGGGGCTCCTACAATGAGCAGTTCTTC
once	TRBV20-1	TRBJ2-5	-	CSARGGEAQETQYF	TGCAGTGCTAGAGGGGGGGAAGCCCAAGAGACCCAGTACTTC
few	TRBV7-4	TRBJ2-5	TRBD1	CASSGPRDRRKETQYF	TGTGCCAGCAGCGGACCCCGGGACAGGAGAAAAGAGACCCAGTACTTC
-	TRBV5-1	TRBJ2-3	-	CASSLVTARADTQYF	TGCGCCAGCAGCTTGGTAACAGCTCGGGCAGATACGCAGTATTTT
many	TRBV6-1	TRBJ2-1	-	CASSEGRGAAGEQFF	TGTGCCAGCAGTGAAGGACGGGGGGCCGCGGGGGAGCAGTTCTTC
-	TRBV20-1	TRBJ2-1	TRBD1	CSARGQGARFFDEQFF	TGCAGTGCTAGAGGACAGGGGGCGCGATTTTTTGATGAGCAGTTCTTC
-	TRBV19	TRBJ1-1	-	CASSPRHPNTEAFF	TGTGCCAGTAGTCCCCGGCATCCGAACACTGAAGCTTTCTTT
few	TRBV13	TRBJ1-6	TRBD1	CASSFRGGENSPLHF	TGTGCCAGCAGCTTCCGAGGGGGCGAGAATTCACCCCTCCACTTT
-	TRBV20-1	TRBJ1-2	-	CSARGPVADGYTF	TGCAGTGCCAGAGGTCCCGTAGCGGATGGCTACACCTTC
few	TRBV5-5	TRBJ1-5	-	CASSLQVTANSNQPQHF	TGTGCCAGCAGCTTGCAGGTAACAGCGAATAGCAATCAGCCCCAGCATTTT
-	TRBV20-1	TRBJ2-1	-	CSAPGTSFYNEQFF	TGCAGTGCTCCCGGGACTTCTTTCTACAATGAGCAGTTCTTC
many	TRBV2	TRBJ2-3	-	CASNLGFTDTQYF	TGTGCCAGCAATTTGGGCTTTACAGATACGCAGTATTTT
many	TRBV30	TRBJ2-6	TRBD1	CAWFRDRGFSGANVLTF	TGTGCCTGGTTCCGGGACAGGGGATTCTCTGGGGCCAACGTCCTGACTTTC
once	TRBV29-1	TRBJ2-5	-	CSVDGGSLETQYF	TGCAGCGTTGACGGTGGTTCTTTAGAGACCCAGTACTTC
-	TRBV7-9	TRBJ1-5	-	CASTAGGNQPQHF	TGTGCCAGCACAGCAGGGGGCAATCAGCCCCAGCATTTT
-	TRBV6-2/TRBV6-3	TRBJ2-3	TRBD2	CASNRITGLPPATQYF	TGTGCCAGCAATAGAATTACGGGACTACCACCCGCTACGCAGTATTTT
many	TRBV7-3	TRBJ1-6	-	CASSSIRDSPLHF	TGTGCCAGCAGCTCGATCAGGGATTCACCCCTCCACTTT
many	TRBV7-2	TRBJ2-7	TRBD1	CASSSRQGIYEQYF	TGTGCCAGCAGCTCGAGACAGGGAATCTACGAGCAGTACTTC
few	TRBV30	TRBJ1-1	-	CAWSQTHMGSAFF	TGTGCCTGGAGCCAGACACACATGGGTTCAGCTTTCTTT
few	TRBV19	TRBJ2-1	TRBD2	CASRVPGGGACNEQFF	TGTGCCAGTAGGGTCCCGGGCGGGGGGGCGTGTAATGAGCAGTTCTTC
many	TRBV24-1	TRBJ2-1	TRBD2	CATSGEASGGLTYNEQFF	TGTGCCACCAGTGGCGAGGCTAGCGGGGGGTTAACCTACAATGAGCAGTTCTTC
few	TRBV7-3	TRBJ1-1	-	CASSLRTWGMNTEAFF	TGTGCCAGCAGCTTAAGGACTTGGGGGATGAACACTGAAGCTTTCTTT
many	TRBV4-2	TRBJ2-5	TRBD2	CASSQDASGGIQETQYF	TGTGCCAGCAGCCAAGATGCCAGCGGGGGAATACAAGAGACCCAGTACTTC
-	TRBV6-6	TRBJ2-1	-	CASSRLRTGDEQFF	TGTGCCAGCAGTCGGCTAAGGACGGGGGATGAGCAGTTCTTC
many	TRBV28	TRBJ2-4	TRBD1	CASSLGTARIQYF	TGTGCCAGCAGTTTGGGGACAGCTCGCATTCAGTACTTC
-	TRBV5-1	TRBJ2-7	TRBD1	CASSLQPGQASYEQYF	TGCGCCAGCAGCTTGCAACCGGGACAGGCCTCCTACGAGCAGTACTTC
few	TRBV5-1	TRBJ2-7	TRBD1	CASSFFEGTGTYEQYF	TGCGCCAGCAGCTTTTTCGAAGGGACAGGTACCTACGAGCAGTACTTC
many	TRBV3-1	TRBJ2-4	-	CASSPFLFGIQYF	TGTGCCAGCAGCCCCTTCCTCTTCGGCATTCAGTACTTC
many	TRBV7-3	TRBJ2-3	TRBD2	CASSPSGRTDTQYF	TGTGCCAGCAGCCCTAGCGGACGCACAGATACGCAGTATTTT
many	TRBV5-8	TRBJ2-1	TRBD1	CASSLETGTGLSYNEQFF	TGTGCCAGCAGCTTAGAGACCGGGACAGGGTTAAGCTACAATGAGCAGTTCTTC
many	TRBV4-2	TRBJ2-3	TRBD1	CASSLRDRDQWTDTQYF	TGTGCCAGCAGCCTCCGGGACAGGGATCAGTGGACAGATACGCAGTATTTT
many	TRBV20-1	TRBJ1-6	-	CSASSQSSYNSPLHF	TGCAGTGCTAGTTCCCAAAGCTCCTATAATTCACCCCTCCACTTT
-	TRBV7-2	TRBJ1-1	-	CASSILFRDTEAFF	TGTGCCAGCAGCATACTATTCAGGGACACTGAAGCTTTCTTT
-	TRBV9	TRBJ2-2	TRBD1	CASRTGATNTGELFF	TGTGCCAGCCGGACAGGGGCCACGAACACCGGGGAGCTGTTTTTT
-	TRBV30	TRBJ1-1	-	CAWTVGGLATEAFF	TGTGCCTGGACCGTGGGCGGCTTGGCCACTGAAGCTTTCTTT
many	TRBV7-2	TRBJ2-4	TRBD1	CASSLRGQGENIQYF	TGTGCCAGCAGCTTACGGGGACAGGGAGAAAACATTCAGTACTTC
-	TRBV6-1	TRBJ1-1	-	CASSDPLNTEAFF	TGTGCCAGCAGTGACCCACTGAACACTGAAGCTTTCTTT
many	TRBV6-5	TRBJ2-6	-	CASSRLANVLTF	TGTGCCAGCAGTAGGCTGGCCAACGTCCTGACTTTC
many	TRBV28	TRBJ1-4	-	CASRDQNEKLFF	TGTGCCAGCAGGGACCAGAATGAAAAACTGTTTTTT
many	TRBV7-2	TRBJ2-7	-	CASSFLQGPPYEQYF	TGTGCCAGCAGCTTTCTACAGGGACCTCCCTACGAGCAGTACTTC
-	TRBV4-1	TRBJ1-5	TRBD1	CASSQALGQVNQPQHF	TGCGCCAGCAGCCAAGCCCTGGGACAGGTTAATCAGCCCCAGCATTTT
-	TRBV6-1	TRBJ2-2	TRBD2	CASRPQRGGALGTGELFF	TGTGCCAGCAGACCTCAGCGGGGGGGTGCTTTGGGCACCGGGGAGCTGTTTTTT
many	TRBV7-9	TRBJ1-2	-	CASTFSEGYTSNYGYTF	TGTGCCAGCACCTTCTCAGAAGGCTATACTTCTAACTATGGCTACACCTTC
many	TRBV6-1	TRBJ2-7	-	CASDLRQLSYEQYF	TGTGCCAGCGACCTTCGACAGCTGTCCTACGAGCAGTACTTC
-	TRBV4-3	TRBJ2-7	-	CASSPKDGPYEQYF	TGCGCCAGCAGCCCCAAGGATGGGCCCTACGAGCAGTACTTC
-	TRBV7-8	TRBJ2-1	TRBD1	CASSPGRDRFYNEQVF	TGTGCCAGCAGCCCTGGCCGGGACAGGTTCTACAATGAGCAGGTCTTC
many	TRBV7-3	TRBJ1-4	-	CASSLTIRGSETNEKLFF	TGTGCCAGCAGCTTAACGATAAGGGGGTCGGAAACTAATGAAAAACTGTTTTTT
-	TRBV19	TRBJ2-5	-	CASSILGQETQYF	TGTGCCAGTAGTATTCTGGGCCAAGAGACCCAGTACTTC